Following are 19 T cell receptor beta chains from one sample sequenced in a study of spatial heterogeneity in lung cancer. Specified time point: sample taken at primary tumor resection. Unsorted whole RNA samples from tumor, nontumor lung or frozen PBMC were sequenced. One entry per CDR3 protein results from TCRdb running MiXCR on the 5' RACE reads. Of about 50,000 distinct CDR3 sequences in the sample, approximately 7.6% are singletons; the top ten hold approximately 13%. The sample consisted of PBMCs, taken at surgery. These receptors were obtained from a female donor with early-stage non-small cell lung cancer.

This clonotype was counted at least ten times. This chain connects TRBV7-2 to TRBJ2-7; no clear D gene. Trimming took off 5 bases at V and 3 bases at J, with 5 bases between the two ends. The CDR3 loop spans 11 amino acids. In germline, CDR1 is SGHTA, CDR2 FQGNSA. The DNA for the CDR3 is TGTGCCAGCAGCCCCGGCTACGAGCAGTACTTC. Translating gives CASSPGYEQYF.

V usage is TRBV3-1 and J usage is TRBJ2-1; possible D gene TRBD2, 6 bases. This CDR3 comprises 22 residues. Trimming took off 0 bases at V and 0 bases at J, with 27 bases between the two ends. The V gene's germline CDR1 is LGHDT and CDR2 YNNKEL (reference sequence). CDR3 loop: CASSQDWRGRWYLIGSYNEQFF. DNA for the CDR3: TGTGCCAGCAGCCAAGATTGGCGGGGCCGCTGGTATTTAATCGGCTCCTACAATGAGCAGTTCTTC.

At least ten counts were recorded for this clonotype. CDR3 bases: TGTGCCATCAGTGAGTGGGGGGAGTCGGGCACAGATACGCAGTATTTT. This translates into CAISEWGESGTDTQYF. The V gene is TRBV10-3, the J gene TRBJ2-3; D possibly corresponds to TRBD2 (6 bases). The CDR3 runs to 16 residues. V was cut by 1 base and J by 1 base, with 12 bases left in between. Germline V gene data show CDR1 as ENHRY and CDR2 as SYGVKD.

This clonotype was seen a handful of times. CDR3 bases: TGTGCCAGCAGGGGGTCAACCTACGAGCAGTACTTC. This translates into CASRGSTYEQYF. The gene calls are TRBV7-9 and TRBJ2-7; D gene unclear. Germline V gene sequence: CDR1 SEHNR, CDR2 FQNEAQ (reference sequence). CDR3 length: 12 amino acids. Trimming left V 6 bases short and J 2 bases short, with 8 bases between.

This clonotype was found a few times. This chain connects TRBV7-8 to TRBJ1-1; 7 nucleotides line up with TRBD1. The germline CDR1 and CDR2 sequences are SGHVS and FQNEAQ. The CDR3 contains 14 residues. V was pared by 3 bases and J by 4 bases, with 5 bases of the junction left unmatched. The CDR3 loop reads CASSLTGLLTEAFF. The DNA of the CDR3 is TGTGCCAGCAGCTTGACAGGGCTACTCACTGAAGCTTTCTTT.

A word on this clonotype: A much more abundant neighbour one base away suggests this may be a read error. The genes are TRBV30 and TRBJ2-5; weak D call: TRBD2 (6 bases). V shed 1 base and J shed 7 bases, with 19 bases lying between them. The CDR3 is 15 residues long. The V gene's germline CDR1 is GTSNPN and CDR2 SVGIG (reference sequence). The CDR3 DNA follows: TGTGCCTGGAGTGAGACTATGGGAGTGGGGGGGACCCAGTACTTC. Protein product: CAWSETMGVGGTQYF. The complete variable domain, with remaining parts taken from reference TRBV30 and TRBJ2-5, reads SQTIHQWPATLVQPVGSPLSLECTVEGTSNPNLYWYRQAAGRGLQLLFYSVGIGQISSEVPQNLSASRPQDRQFILSSKKLLLSDSGFYLCAWSETMGVGGTQYFGPGTRLLVL.

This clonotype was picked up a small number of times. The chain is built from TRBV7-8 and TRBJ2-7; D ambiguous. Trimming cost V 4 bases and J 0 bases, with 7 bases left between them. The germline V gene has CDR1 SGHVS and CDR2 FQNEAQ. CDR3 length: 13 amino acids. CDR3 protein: CASSSSSSYEQYF. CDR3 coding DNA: TGTGCCAGCAGCTCTTCGAGCTCCTACGAGCAGTACTTC.

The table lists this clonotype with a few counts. The CDR3 region has the DNA TGTGCCAGCAGCCCGGGCCTCCCCTCACCCCTCCACTTT. Protein sequence: CASSPGLPSPLHF. The chain recombines TRBV6-2 or TRBV6-3 with TRBJ1-6; D remains unclear. Trimming left V 6 bases short and J 10 bases short, with 13 bases between. From germline, CDR1 is MNHEY and CDR2 SVGEGT. The CDR3 extends over 13 amino acids.

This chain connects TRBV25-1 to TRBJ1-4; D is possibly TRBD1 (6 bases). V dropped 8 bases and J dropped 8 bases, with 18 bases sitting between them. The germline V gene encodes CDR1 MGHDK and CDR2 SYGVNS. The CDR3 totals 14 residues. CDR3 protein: CASCDRTAVEKLFF. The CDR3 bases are TGTGCCAGCTGCGATAGGACAGCTGTGGAAAAACTGTTTTTT.

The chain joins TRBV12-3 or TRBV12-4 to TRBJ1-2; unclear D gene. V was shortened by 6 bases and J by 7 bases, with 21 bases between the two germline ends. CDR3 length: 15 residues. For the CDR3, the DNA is TGTGCCAGCAGCTCCTCCTTTTGGAGGTGGGCTGGCTACACCTTC. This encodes CASSSSFWRWAGYTF.

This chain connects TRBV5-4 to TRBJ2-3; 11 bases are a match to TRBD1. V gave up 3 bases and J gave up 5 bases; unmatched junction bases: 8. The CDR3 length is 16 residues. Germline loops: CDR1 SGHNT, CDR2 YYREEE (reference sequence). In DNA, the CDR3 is TGTGCCAGCAGCTCGGACAGGGGGCGAACTAAAGATACGCAGTATTTT. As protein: CASSSDRGRTKDTQYF. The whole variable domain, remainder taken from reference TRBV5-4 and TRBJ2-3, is ETGVTQSPTHLIKTRGQQVTLRCSSQSGHNTVSWYQQALGQGPQFIFQYYREEENGRGNFPPRFSGLQFPNYSSELNVNALELDDSALYLCASSSDRGRTKDTQYFGPGTRLTVL.

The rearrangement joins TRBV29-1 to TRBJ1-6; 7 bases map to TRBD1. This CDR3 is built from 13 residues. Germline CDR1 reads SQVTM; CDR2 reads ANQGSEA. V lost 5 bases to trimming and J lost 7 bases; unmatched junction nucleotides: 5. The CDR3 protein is CSVQTGRNSPLHF. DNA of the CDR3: TGCAGCGTTCAGACAGGGAGGAATTCACCCCTCCACTTT.

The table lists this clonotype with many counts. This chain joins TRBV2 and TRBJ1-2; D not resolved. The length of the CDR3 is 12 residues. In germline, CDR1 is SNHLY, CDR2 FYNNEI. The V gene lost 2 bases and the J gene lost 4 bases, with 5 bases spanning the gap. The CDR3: CASSEQSYGYTF. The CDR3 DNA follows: TGTGCCAGCAGTGAACAGTCCTATGGCTACACCTTC.

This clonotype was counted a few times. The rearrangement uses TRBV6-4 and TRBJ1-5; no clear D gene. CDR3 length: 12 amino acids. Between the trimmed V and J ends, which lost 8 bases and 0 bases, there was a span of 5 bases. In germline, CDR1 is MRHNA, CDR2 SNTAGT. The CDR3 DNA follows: TGTGCCAGCGGGGATAGCAATCAGCCCCAGCATTTT. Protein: CASGDSNQPQHF.

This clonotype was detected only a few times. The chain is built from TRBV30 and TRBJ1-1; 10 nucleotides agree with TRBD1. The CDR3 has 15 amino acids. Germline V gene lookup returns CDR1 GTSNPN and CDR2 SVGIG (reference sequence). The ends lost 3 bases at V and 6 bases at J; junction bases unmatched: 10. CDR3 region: CAWRALTGQGAEAFF. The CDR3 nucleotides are TGTGCCTGGAGGGCCCTTACCGGACAGGGGGCTGAAGCTTTCTTT.

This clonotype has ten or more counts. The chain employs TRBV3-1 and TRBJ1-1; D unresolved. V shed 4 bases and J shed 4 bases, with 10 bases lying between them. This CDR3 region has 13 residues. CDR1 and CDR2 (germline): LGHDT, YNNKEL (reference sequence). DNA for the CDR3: TGTGCCAGCAGCCGGACGTCGAGCACTGAAGCTTTCTTT. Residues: CASSRTSSTEAFF.

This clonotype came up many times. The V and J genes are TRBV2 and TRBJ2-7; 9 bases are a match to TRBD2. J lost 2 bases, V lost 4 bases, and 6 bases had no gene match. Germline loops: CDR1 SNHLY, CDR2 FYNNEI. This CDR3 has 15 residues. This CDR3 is CASSADSGGTYEQYF. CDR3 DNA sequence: TGTGCCAGCAGTGCGGATAGCGGGGGCACCTACGAGCAGTACTTC. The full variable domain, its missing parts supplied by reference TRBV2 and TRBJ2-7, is EPEVTQTPSHQVTQMGQEVILRCVPISNHLYFYWYRQILGQKVEFLVSFYNNEISEKSEIFDDQFSVERPDGSNFTLKIRSTKLEDSAMYFCASSADSGGTYEQYFGPGTRLTVT.

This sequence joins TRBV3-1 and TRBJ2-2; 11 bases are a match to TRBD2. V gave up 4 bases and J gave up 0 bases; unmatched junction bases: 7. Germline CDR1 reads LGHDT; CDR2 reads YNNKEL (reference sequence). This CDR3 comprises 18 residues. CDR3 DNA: TGTGCCAGCAGCCGCAAGACTAGCGGGATTCCGAACACCGGGGAGCTGTTTTTT. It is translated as CASSRKTSGIPNTGELFF.

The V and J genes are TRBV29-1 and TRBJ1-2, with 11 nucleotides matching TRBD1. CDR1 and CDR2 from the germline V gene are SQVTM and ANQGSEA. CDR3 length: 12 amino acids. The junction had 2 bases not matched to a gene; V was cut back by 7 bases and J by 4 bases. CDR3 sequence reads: CSGDRGVYGYTF. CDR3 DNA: TGCAGCGGGGACAGGGGGGTCTATGGCTACACCTTC.